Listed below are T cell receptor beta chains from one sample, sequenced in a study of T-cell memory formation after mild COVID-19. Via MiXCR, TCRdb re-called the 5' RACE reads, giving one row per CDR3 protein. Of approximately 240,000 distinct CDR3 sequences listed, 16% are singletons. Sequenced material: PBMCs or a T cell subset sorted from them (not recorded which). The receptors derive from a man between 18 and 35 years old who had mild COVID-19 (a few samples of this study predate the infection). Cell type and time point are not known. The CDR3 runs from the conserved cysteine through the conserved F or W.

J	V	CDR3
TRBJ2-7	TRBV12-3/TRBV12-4	CASSFQLAGYEQYF
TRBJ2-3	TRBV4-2	CASSFQSGISTDTQYF
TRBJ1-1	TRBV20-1	CSAIGTARGTEAFF
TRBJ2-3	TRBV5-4	CASSFPSGASDTQYF
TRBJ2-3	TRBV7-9	CASSRLGTLSTDTQYF
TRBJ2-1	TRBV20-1	CSASAGYNEQFF
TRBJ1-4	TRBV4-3	CASSRPPRSGSATNEKLFF
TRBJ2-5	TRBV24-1	CATSDLTVMTETQYF
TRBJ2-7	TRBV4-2	CASSQVVGGSYEQYF
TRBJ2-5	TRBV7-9	CASNKRAGRQRRETQYF
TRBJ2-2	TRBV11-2	CASSLGGFGELFF
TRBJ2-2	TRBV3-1	CASSQEGLTGELFF
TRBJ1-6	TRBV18	CASSPDLVSPLHF
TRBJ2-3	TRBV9	CASSVVGTQYF
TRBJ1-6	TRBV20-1	CSARDQARTGGNSPLHF
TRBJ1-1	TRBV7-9	CASSFGVRNTEAFF
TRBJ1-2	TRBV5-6	CASRFSGTVIYGYTF
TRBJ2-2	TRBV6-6	CASSYWPENTGELFF
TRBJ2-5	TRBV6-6	CAGGLRPETQYF
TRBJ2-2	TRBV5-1	CASSLDRVGTGELFF
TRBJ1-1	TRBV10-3	CAISESTGLENTEAFF
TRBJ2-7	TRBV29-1	CSVSLGISYEQYF
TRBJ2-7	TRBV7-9	CASSLRTDLQGVYEQYF
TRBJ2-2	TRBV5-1	CASSLPLTGNTGELFF
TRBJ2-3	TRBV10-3	CAISDATVGTDTQYF
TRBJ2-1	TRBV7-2	CASSSTSGGAYNEQFF